The source of this TCR beta chain is a study of blood T cell repertoires in COVID-19. As for the study in general: The study drew acute and convalescent COVID-19 samples from the United States, Italy and Spain.

Germline V lookup: CDR1 LNHDA, CDR2 SQIVND (reference sequence). Unmatched junction bases numbered 7, after V lost 3 bases and J lost 4 bases. The CDR3 totals 16 residues. Sequencing was performed with immunoSEQ multiplex PCR; in TCRdb, only in-frame clones are kept and a portion is missing. This table has hundreds of thousands of clones, approximately 89% appearing once. This clone was observed a few times. Enrollment of patients from Seattle took place during active infection, with longitudinal follow-up. This sequence originates from a woman aged 30 to 39 with COVID-19, enrolled during active disease. The material sequenced was peripheral blood. The chain joins TRBV19 to TRBJ1-4; 8 bases agree with TRBD1. As DNA, the CDR3 is TGTGCCAGTAGTATTCGGGGACAGGTCCTTAATGAAAAACTGTTTTTT. As protein: CASSIRGQVLNEKLFF. The variable domain in full, with the rest retrieved from reference TRBV19 and TRBJ1-4, is DGGITQSPKYLFRKEGQNVTLSCEQNLNHDAMYWYRQDPGQGLRLIYYSQIVNDFQKGDIAEGYSVSREKKESFPLTVTSAQKNPTAFYLCASSIRGQVLNEKLFFGSGTQLSVL.